The clone carrying this T cell receptor beta chain was observed at least ten times. The data were taken from a study of neurological immune-mediated disorders. There are 16 residues in the CDR3. CDR1 is SGHDT, CDR2 YYEEEE, per germline. Trimming removed 5 bases from V and 6 bases from J; junction bases left unmatched: 13. This sample's time point: longitudinal time-point 3. TCRdb itself ran the 5' RACE reads through MiXCR, one entry per CDR3 protein. The table shows about 53,000 distinct CDR3 sequences, with roughly 7.7% occurring only once. This sequence joins TRBV5-6 and TRBJ1-2, with 10 bases matching TRBD1. Sequencing used PBMCs. The origin of this receptor is a middle-aged woman in good health. This CDR3 reads CASRAVYSGQGNGYTF. The CDR3 DNA is TGTGCCAGCAGGGCTGTATATTCGGGACAGGGGAATGGCTACACCTTC.